These 4 T cell receptor beta chains were sequenced from one sample in a study of shared clonotypes between healthy human individuals. Data came from immunoSEQ multiplex PCR; TCRdb stores just in-frame clones and leaves some out. The sample holds approximately 600,000 clones, 85% to 95% seen once. It was CD45RO-negative cells, positively selected for CCR7, that made up naive CD8 cells, with terminally differentiated effector memory CD45RA+ cells excluded. The specimen was naive CD8+ T cells sorted from blood. Source of these receptors: a woman aged 25 to 39 in good health.

V is TRBV19 and J is TRBJ2-5; either TRBD1 or TRBD2 may supply D (6 bases each). The germline CDR1 and CDR2 sequences are LNHDA and SQIVND (reference sequence). The ends were cut back, 9 bases at V and 6 bases at J, with 11 bases in the middle. This CDR3 region has 11 residues. The DNA of the CDR3 is TGTGCCAGCCGGGGGCCCAAGACCCAGTACTTC. Its translation: CASRGPKTQYF.

The chain links TRBV7-9 to TRBJ2-1; 8 nucleotides match TRBD2. V shed 6 bases and J 9 bases; nucleotides not matched to a gene: 16. This CDR3 is built from 16 residues. From germline, CDR1 is SEHNR and CDR2 FQNEAQ (reference sequence). Here the CDR3 reads CASRVRGAGEGFEQFF. The CDR3 DNA sequence: TGTGCCAGCAGGGTCCGGGGAGCGGGAGAGGGCTTTGAGCAGTTCTTC. Full variable domain (remainder filled in from reference TRBV7-9 and TRBJ2-1): DTGVSQNPRHKITKRGQNVTFRCDPISEHNRLYWYRQTLGQGPEFLTYFQNEAQLEKSRLLSDRFSAERPKGSFSTLEIQRTEQGDSAMYLCASRVRGAGEGFEQFFGPGTRLTVL.

This chain connects TRBV9 to TRBJ2-1; TRBD2 agrees at 9 bases. With V trimmed by 4 bases and J by 6 bases, 8 bases remained unmatched. The CDR3 has 15 residues. From germline, CDR1 is SGDLS and CDR2 YYNGEE. The CDR3 reads CASSPEGLAANEQFF. The CDR3 DNA follows: TGTGCCAGCAGCCCAGAGGGACTAGCCGCCAATGAGCAGTTCTTC.

This chain connects TRBV4-1 to TRBJ2-6; TRBD1 matches at 9 bases. V trimming: 3 bases; J trimming: 2 bases; junction bases outside the gene matches: 11. CDR3 size: 19 residues. The germline CDR1 and CDR2 sequences are MGHRA and YSYEKL. The DNA for the CDR3 is TGCGCCAGCAGCCAGGAGGGGACAGGGAGCCTCCCTGGGGCCAACGTCCTGACTTTC. It specifies CASSQEGTGSLPGANVLTF.